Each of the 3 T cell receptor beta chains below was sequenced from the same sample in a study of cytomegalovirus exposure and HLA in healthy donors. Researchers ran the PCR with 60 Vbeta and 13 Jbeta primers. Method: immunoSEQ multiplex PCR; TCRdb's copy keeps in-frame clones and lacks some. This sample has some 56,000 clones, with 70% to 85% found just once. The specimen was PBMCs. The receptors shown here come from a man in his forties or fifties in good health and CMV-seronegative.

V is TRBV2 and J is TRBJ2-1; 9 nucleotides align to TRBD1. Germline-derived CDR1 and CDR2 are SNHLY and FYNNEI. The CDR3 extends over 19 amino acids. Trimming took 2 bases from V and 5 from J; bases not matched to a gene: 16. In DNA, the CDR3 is TGTGCCAGCAGTGAAAGGGGTACAGGGGGCAGTGAGGATGACAATGAGCAGTTCTTC. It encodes CASSERGTGGSEDDNEQFF. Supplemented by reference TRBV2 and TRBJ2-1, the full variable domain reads EPEVTQTPSHQVTQMGQEVILRCVPISNHLYFYWYRQILGQKVEFLVSFYNNEISEKSEIFDDQFSVERPDGSNFTLKIRSTKLEDSAMYFCASSERGTGGSEDDNEQFFGPGTRLTVL.

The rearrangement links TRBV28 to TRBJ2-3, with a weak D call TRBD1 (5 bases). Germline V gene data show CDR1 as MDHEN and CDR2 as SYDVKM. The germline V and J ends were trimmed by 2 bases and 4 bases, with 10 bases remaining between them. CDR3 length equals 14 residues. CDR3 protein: CASSLVQGPDTQYF. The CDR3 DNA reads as TGTGCCAGCAGTTTAGTGCAGGGTCCAGATACGCAGTATTTT.

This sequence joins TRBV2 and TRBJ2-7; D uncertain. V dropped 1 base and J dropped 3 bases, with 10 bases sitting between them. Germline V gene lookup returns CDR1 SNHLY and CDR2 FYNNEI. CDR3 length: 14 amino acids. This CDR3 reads CASSEGSSVYEQYF. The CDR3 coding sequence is TGTGCCAGCAGTGAAGGTAGTTCGGTCTACGAGCAGTACTTC.